One and the same sample provided the 18 T cell receptor beta chains below, sequenced in a study of shared clonotypes between healthy human individuals. The data were produced by immunoSEQ multiplex PCR, yet TCRdb's version contains in-frame clones alone and is incomplete. The sample shows some 470,000 clones, about 82% of them seen only once. Material: PBMCs. The receptors were gathered from a woman between 40 and 50 years old in good health. Some clones in this sample may be carry-over from other donors' samples.

The J gene is TRBJ2-2, the V gene TRBV5-4; 7 nucleotides match TRBD1. The CDR3 loop spans 15 amino acids. Trimming at V came to 3 bases and at J to 4 bases, leaving 6 bases not matched to a gene. Germline CDR1 reads SGHNT; CDR2 reads YYREEE (reference sequence). This CDR3 reads CASSSGPGGTGELFF. As DNA, the CDR3 is TGTGCCAGCAGCTCCGGGCCAGGGGGCACCGGGGAGCTGTTTTTT.

The chain recombines TRBV7-9 with TRBJ2-2; 9 nucleotides line up with TRBD2. Germline V gene lookup returns CDR1 SEHNR and CDR2 FQNEAQ (reference sequence). The CDR3 contains 16 residues. Trimming removed 3 bases from V and 4 bases from J; junction bases left unmatched: 6. The DNA of the CDR3 is TGTGCCAGCAGCTTCGCTAGCGGGAAATCCACCGGGGAGCTGTTTTTT. This codes for CASSFASGKSTGELFF. The whole variable domain, remainder taken from reference TRBV7-9 and TRBJ2-2, is DTGVSQNPRHKITKRGQNVTFRCDPISEHNRLYWYRQTLGQGPEFLTYFQNEAQLEKSRLLSDRFSAERPKGSFSTLEIQRTEQGDSAMYLCASSFASGKSTGELFFGEGSRLTVL.

The chain uses TRBV7-9 and TRBJ1-1; 7 nucleotides match TRBD1. CDR1 and CDR2 (germline): SEHNR, FQNEAQ (reference sequence). The junction had 3 bases not matched to a gene; V was cut back by 6 bases and J by 8 bases. The CDR3 covers 11 residues. The CDR3 sequence is CASRSDREAFF. The CDR3 coding sequence is TGTGCCAGCAGGTCGGACAGGGAAGCTTTCTTT. The entire variable domain, with the rest obtained from reference TRBV7-9 and TRBJ1-1, is as follows: DTGVSQNPRHKITKRGQNVTFRCDPISEHNRLYWYRQTLGQGPEFLTYFQNEAQLEKSRLLSDRFSAERPKGSFSTLEIQRTEQGDSAMYLCASRSDREAFFGQGTRLTVV.

This chain connects TRBV7-2 to TRBJ1-4; D not certain. Trimming pared 8 bases from V and 4 bases from J, leaving 11 bases between. This CDR3 spans 13 amino acids. CDR1 is SGHTA and CDR2 is FQGNSA in the germline V gene. In DNA, the CDR3 is TGTGCCAGCCAGCGAGGGATTAATGAAAAACTGTTTTTT. Amino acid sequence: CASQRGINEKLFF.

This chain joins TRBV30 and TRBJ2-3; D perhaps matches TRBD2 (6 bases). CDR1 is GTSNPN, CDR2 SVGIG, per germline (reference sequence). V gave up 0 bases and J gave up 5 bases, with 12 bases separating them. CDR3 length equals 14 residues. Here the CDR3 reads CAWSVGGAGDTQYF. CDR3 sequence (DNA): TGTGCCTGGAGTGTAGGAGGGGCAGGAGATACGCAGTATTTT.

The genes are TRBV7-9 and TRBJ2-1; no clear D. This CDR3 region has 12 residues. V gave up 3 bases and J gave up 9 bases, with 9 bases separating them. From germline, CDR1 is SEHNR and CDR2 FQNEAQ (reference sequence). The CDR3 here is CASSFNGLEQFF. The CDR3 bases are TGTGCCAGCAGCTTTAATGGGCTTGAGCAGTTCTTC. Full variable domain (remainder filled in from reference TRBV7-9 and TRBJ2-1): DTGVSQNPRHKITKRGQNVTFRCDPISEHNRLYWYRQTLGQGPEFLTYFQNEAQLEKSRLLSDRFSAERPKGSFSTLEIQRTEQGDSAMYLCASSFNGLEQFFGPGTRLTVL.

The V call is TRBV19, the J call TRBJ1-1; no firm D call. The V gene lost 2 bases and the J gene lost 4 bases, with 11 bases spanning the gap. Germline CDR1 LNHDA, CDR2 SQIVND (reference sequence). This CDR3 has 14 residues. CDR3 region: CASSITGRGTEAFF. Written as DNA, the CDR3 is TGTGCCAGTAGTATAACCGGCCGGGGCACTGAAGCTTTCTTT.

This chain links TRBV28 with TRBJ1-2; D call uncertain. The CDR3 consists of 15 residues. Trimming removed 8 bases from V and 6 bases from J, with 22 bases in between. Germline CDR1 and CDR2: MDHEN and SYDVKM. For the CDR3, the DNA is TGTGCCAGCCGGTGGATTCAGGCGGGAGTCAATGGCTACACCTTC. Residues: CASRWIQAGVNGYTF.

The DNA for the CDR3 is TGTGCCAGCAGCGTAGGTAAGGTAGGGGGGCCCGCTTTCTTT. Translating gives CASSVGKVGGPAFF. This chain connects TRBV9 to TRBJ1-1; TRBD1 might be the D (6 bases). The CDR3 loop spans 14 amino acids. The ends were cut back, 0 bases at V and 11 bases at J, with 17 bases in the middle. Germline V gene sequence: CDR1 SGDLS, CDR2 YYNGEE.

This clone was observed a single time. The chain employs TRBV28 and TRBJ2-5, with 11 bases lining up with TRBD2. The closer fit of TRBJ2-7 to the DNA end suggests the J call may be wrong. Germline V gives CDR1 MDHEN, CDR2 SYDVKM. The CDR3 is 16 amino acids. The CDR3 nucleotides are TGTGCCAGCAGAAAAACGGGGACTAGCGGCCTCCACGAGCAGTACTTC. This codes for CASRKTGTSGLHEQYF.

Only a few counts were recorded for this clone. This may come from a read error, since a much larger clone is one base off. V and J are TRBV30 and TRBJ1-5, with a tentative D call TRBD1 (6 bases). V lost 2 bases and J 7 bases, leaving 12 bases between the germline ends. This CDR3 has 13 amino acids. The germline gives CDR1 GTSNPN, CDR2 SVGIG (reference sequence). CDR3 nucleotides: TGTGCCTGGAGTAGGGGGAACTGGCAGCCCCAGCATTTT. This encodes CAWSRGNWQPQHF.

The V and J genes are TRBV6-5 and TRBJ2-7, with TRBD2 identical over 12 bases. The CDR3 extends over 15 amino acids. Germline CDR1 and CDR2: MNHEY and SVGAGI. V was pared by 1 base and J by 5 bases, with 3 bases of the junction left unmatched. The CDR3 spells CASSYLTSGSHEQYF. The DNA of the CDR3 is TGTGCCAGCAGTTACTTGACTAGCGGGAGCCACGAGCAGTACTTC.

Remarks on this clone: This may arise from a read error, as a much more abundant clone is one base away. V is TRBV28 and J is TRBJ2-6; D may match TRBD1 or TRBD2 (5 bases each). V was pared by 8 bases and J by 0 bases, with 14 bases between. The CDR3 is made up of 16 amino acids. From germline, CDR1 is MDHEN and CDR2 SYDVKM. The CDR3 protein is CASGPGTASGANVLTF. Written as DNA, the CDR3 is TGTGCCAGCGGTCCCGGGACGGCCTCTGGGGCCAACGTCCTGACTTTC.

With regard to this clone: A single base separates this from a much larger clone, so it may be a read error. The chain uses TRBV10-3 and TRBJ1-1; 8 bases are shared with TRBD1. With 7 bases clipped from V and 6 bases from J, the junction kept 10 bases outside the gene matches. Germline V gene data show CDR1 as ENHRY and CDR2 as SYGVKD. There are 14 residues in the CDR3. The CDR3 loop reads CAIIQDREGSEAFF. CDR3 coding DNA: TGTGCCATCATCCAGGACAGGGAGGGTTCTGAAGCTTTCTTT.

The chain has TRBV6-4 and TRBJ2-3, with D perhaps matching TRBD1 or TRBD2 (5 bases each). Germline assignment: CDR1 MRHNA and CDR2 SNTAGT. With 2 bases removed from V and 5 bases from J, the gap between germline ends came to 8 bases. This CDR3 has 13 amino acids. This CDR3 is CASSDGGVDTQYF. The CDR3 DNA reads TGTGCCAGCAGTGACGGGGGTGTAGATACGCAGTATTTT.

This chain links TRBV19 with TRBJ1-3, with 7 bases aligning to TRBD1. Germline V gene lookup returns CDR1 LNHDA and CDR2 SQIVND (reference sequence). V lost 9 bases to trimming and J lost 0 bases; unmatched junction nucleotides: 8. CDR3 length equals 15 residues. CDR3 sequence reads: CASSDRINSGNTIYF. Here the CDR3 DNA reads TGTGCCAGCTCGGACAGGATTAACTCTGGAAACACCATATATTTT.

This clone was counted at least ten times. The chain links TRBV5-1 to TRBJ2-7; the D is unclear. Germline CDR1 and CDR2: SGHRS and YFSETQ. V lost 5 bases to trimming and J lost 5 bases, with 20 bases between them. The CDR3 is 15 residues long. The CDR3 region has the DNA TGCGCCAGCAGTACGGCTGCCCCGGATAGGGACGAGCAGTACTTC. Translation: CASSTAAPDRDEQYF. Variable domain in full (rest from reference TRBV5-1 and TRBJ2-7): KAGVTQTPRYLIKTRGQQVTLSCSPISGHRSVSWYQQTPGQGLQFLFEYFSETQRNKGNFPGRFSGRQFSNSRSEMNVSTLELGDSALYLCASSTAAPDRDEQYFGPGTRLTVT.

This clone appeared many times. The chain joins TRBV19 to TRBJ2-1, with D possibly being TRBD2 (5 bases). V was shortened by 4 bases and J by 6 bases, with 16 bases between the two germline ends. Germline CDR1 reads LNHDA; CDR2 reads SQIVND (reference sequence). The CDR3 has 15 amino acids. CDR3 sequence: CASSTGLSWGNEQFF. The CDR3 region has the DNA TGTGCCAGTAGTACCGGACTGTCCTGGGGCAATGAGCAGTTCTTC. Filled out from reference TRBV19 and TRBJ2-1, the complete variable domain reads DGGITQSPKYLFRKEGQNVTLSCEQNLNHDAMYWYRQDPGQGLRLIYYSQIVNDFQKGDIAEGYSVSREKKESFPLTVTSAQKNPTAFYLCASSTGLSWGNEQFFGPGTRLTVL.